In its sample, the clone carrying this T cell receptor (beta chain) was seen a few times. No antigen is known for it. This sample is part of a study of early T cells in non-severe SARS-CoV-2 infection. On the study more broadly: Chains stayed unpaired after sequencing of bulk RNA from unsorted whole blood. Study conclusions and caveats: VDJdb matching, biased toward anti-spike CD8 responses, missed private and CD4 specificities.

Attachment of unique molecular identifiers was made to individual cDNA molecules. TCRdb processed the 5' RACE reads anew with MiXCR; each CDR3 protein has one entry. This table has 50,000 to 70,000 distinct CDR3 sequences, 14% to 15% appearing once. The TCR originated in an adult who was a healthcare worker with PCR-confirmed SARS-CoV-2 infection or an uninfected control (not recorded which). Sequenced material: whole blood, taken at baseline.

For the CDR3, the DNA is TGTGCCAGCAGTTCCACAGGGGGCAGTCAGCCCCAGCATTTT. Encoded protein: CASSSTGGSQPQHF. This chain joins TRBV28 and TRBJ1-5; 9 positions agree with TRBD1. Germline trimming cut 4 bases from V and 6 bases from J; bases unmatched to any gene: 4. CDR1 is MDHEN, CDR2 SYDVKM, per germline. The CDR3 runs to 14 residues.